The clone carrying this T cell receptor beta chain appeared many times. The data are from a study of metastatic and nonmetastatic thyroid tumors. There were no patients who had received any treatment before thyroid surgery. Through MiXCR, TCRdb re-clonotyped the PCR reads. The sample lists 25,000 or so clones; more than 25% were seen once. Deletions cut 2 bases from V and 12 bases from J, with 20 bases between. This CDR3 spans 15 amino acids. Germline V CDR1 and CDR2: SGHVS, FQNEAQ. The genes are TRBV7-8 and TRBJ2-1; possible D gene TRBD2, 6 bases. The sequence was collected from a female donor with papillary thyroid cancer or a benign thyroid nodule (not recorded which). Some clones in this sample may be carry-over from other donors' samples. What was sequenced was blood. Here the CDR3 reads CASSLLVAVRHAQFF. CDR3 bases: TGTGCCAGCAGCTTACTGGTAGCGGTGCGCCATGCGCAGTTCTTC.